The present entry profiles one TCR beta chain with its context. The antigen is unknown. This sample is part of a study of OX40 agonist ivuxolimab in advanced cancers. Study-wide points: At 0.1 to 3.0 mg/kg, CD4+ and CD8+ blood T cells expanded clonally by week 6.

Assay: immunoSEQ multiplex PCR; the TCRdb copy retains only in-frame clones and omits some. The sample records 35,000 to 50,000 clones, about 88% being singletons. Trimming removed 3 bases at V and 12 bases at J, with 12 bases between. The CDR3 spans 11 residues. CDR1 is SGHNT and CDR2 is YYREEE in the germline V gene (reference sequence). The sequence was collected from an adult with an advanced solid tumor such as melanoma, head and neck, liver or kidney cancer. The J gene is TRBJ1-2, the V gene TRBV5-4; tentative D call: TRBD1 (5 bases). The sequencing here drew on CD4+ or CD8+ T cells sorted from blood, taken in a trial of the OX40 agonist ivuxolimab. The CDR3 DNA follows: TGTGCCAGCAGCTACCGGGACCGGGACACCTTC. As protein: CASSYRDRDTF.